Listed below are T cell receptor beta chains from one sample, sequenced in a study of chemoradiotherapy in HPV16-positive cancers. The protocol was immunoSEQ multiplex PCR, while the TCRdb copy is restricted to in-frame clones and leaves out a portion. Of tens of thousands of clones in the sample, roughly 95% were seen once. The sample was acquired from a patient who underwent chemoradiotherapy. Every receptor here comes from a human donor with HPV-associated anogenital cancer. Each CDR3 is given with its conserved first and last residue. D genes are given only for firm matches. Not all rows give a size; the values are once, few, many and, for expanded clones, a class.

TRBV19,-,TRBJ2-2,-,CASSRSTGYTGELFF,TGTGCCAGTAGTCGATCTACAGGGTACACCGGGGAGCTGTTTTTT
TRBV10-3,-,TRBJ1-5,-,CAISEDRGGNQPQHF,TGTGCCATCAGTGAAGACAGAGGGGGCAATCAGCCCCAGCATTTT
TRBV28,-,TRBJ1-3,-,CASSFGGARGNTIYF,TGTGCCAGCAGTTTCGGGGGGGCTCGAGGAAACACCATATATTTT
TRBV27,TRBD1,TRBJ1-2,-,CASSFKGAMYGYTF,TGTGCCAGCAGTTTCAAGGGGGCAATGTATGGCTACACCTTC
TRBV2,-,TRBJ2-1,-,CASSERSAHEQFF,TGTGCCAGCAGTGAAAGGAGTGCCCATGAGCAGTTCTTC
TRBV5-1,-,TRBJ2-5,-,CASSSQETQYF,TGCGCCAGCAGCTCGCAAGAGACCCAGTACTTC
TRBV29-1,-,TRBJ1-2,-,CSVADRNRITNYGYTF,TGCAGCGTTGCTGATAGGAATCGAATTACTAACTATGGCTACACCTTC
TRBV2,-,TRBJ1-1,-,CASTGAATEAFF,TGTGCCAGCACAGGGGCAGCCACTGAAGCTTTCTTT
TRBV28,-,TRBJ1-5,-,CASSLVGRGEAYSNQPQHF,TGTGCCAGCAGTTTAGTGGGAAGGGGCGAGGCGTATAGCAATCAGCCCCAGCATTTT
TRBV5-1,TRBD2,TRBJ2-7,-,CASSATSGTYEQYF,TGCGCCAGCAGCGCGACTAGCGGCACCTACGAGCAGTACTTC
TRBV18,TRBD2,TRBJ2-7,-,CASSPRTSGVYEQYF,TGTGCCAGCTCACCTAGGACTAGCGGCGTCTACGAGCAGTACTTC
TRBV7-7,-,TRBJ2-1,-,CASSLNEDSYNEQFF,TGTGCCAGCAGCTTGAACGAGGACAGCTACAATGAGCAGTTCTTC
TRBV7-9,TRBD1,TRBJ1-4,-,CASSSGTGGAQANEKLFF,TGTGCCAGCAGCTCAGGGACAGGGGGCGCTCAGGCTAATGAAAAACTGTTTTTT
TRBV7-2,TRBD1,TRBJ2-7,-,CASSTRQGYHEQYF,TGTGCCAGCAGCACGCGACAGGGTTACCACGAGCAGTACTTC
TRBV7-7,TRBD1,TRBJ2-5,-,CASSFSGDRVETQYF,TGTGCCAGCAGCTTCAGCGGGGACAGGGTTGAGACCCAGTACTTC
TRBV6-1,-,TRBJ1-2,-,CASTSLDGYTF,TGTGCCAGCACCTCCTTAGACGGCTACACCTTC
TRBV11-2,TRBD1,TRBJ1-5,-,CASSLTGGAELPQHF,TGTGCCAGCAGCTTAACAGGGGGCGCAGAGTTGCCCCAGCATTTT
TRBV9,TRBD1,TRBJ1-3,-,CASSVATGQGSGNTIYF,TGTGCCAGCAGCGTGGCCACGGGACAGGGCTCTGGAAACACCATATATTTT
TRBV9,TRBD2,TRBJ2-1,-,CASSPWTSGSGDEQFF,TGTGCCAGCAGCCCTTGGACTAGCGGGAGTGGGGATGAGCAGTTCTTC
TRBV4-1,-,TRBJ2-1,-,CASSLTRGEQFF,TGCGCCAGCAGCCTCACTAGAGGGGAACAGTTCTTC
TRBV30,-,TRBJ1-6,-,CAWMRSRDSPLHF,TGTGCCTGGATGCGGAGCCGTGATTCACCCCTCCACTTT
TRBV5-8,TRBD2,TRBJ2-1,-,CASPQRLGTSGRPDEQFF,TGTGCCAGCCCCCAACGGTTGGGGACTAGCGGGAGACCCGATGAGCAGTTCTTC
TRBV5-4,-,TRBJ2-7,-,CASSWGAVDEQYF,TGTGCCAGCAGCTGGGGCGCGGTGGACGAGCAGTACTTC
TRBV7-6,-,TRBJ1-3,-,CASSRGNTIYF,TGTGCCAGCAGCCGGGGAAACACCATATATTTT
TRBV19,TRBD1,TRBJ1-2,-,CASSIAGAGQGRYGYTF,TGTGCCAGTAGTATCGCTGGGGCTGGACAGGGAAGATATGGCTACACCTTC
TRBV7-9,-,TRBJ2-3,-,CASSPRLTDTQYF,TGTGCCAGCAGCCCGCGACTTACAGATACGCAGTATTTT
TRBV2,TRBD1,TRBJ2-5,-,CASKDGQGKETQYF,TGTGCCAGCAAGGACGGACAGGGGAAAGAGACCCAGTACTTC
TRBV4-1,-,TRBJ1-4,-,CASSQDRATNEKLFF,TGCGCCAGCAGCCAAGATAGGGCAACTAATGAAAAACTGTTTTTT
TRBV28,TRBD1,TRBJ2-5,-,CASRRILDRGRGETQYF,TGTGCCAGCAGGAGAATTCTGGACAGGGGGCGCGGGGAGACCCAGTACTTC
TRBV5-4,TRBD2,TRBJ2-3,-,CASSLRLAGVTDTQYF,TGTGCCAGCAGCTTGAGGCTAGCGGGAGTAACAGATACGCAGTATTTT
TRBV27,-,TRBJ2-7,-,CASSRGTGTLPYEQYF,TGTGCCAGCAGTAGGGGAACCGGGACTCTACCTTACGAGCAGTACTTC
TRBV5-1,TRBD2,TRBJ2-2,-,CASSLASGRATGELFF,TGCGCCAGCAGCTTGGCCAGCGGGAGGGCCACCGGGGAGCTGTTTTTT
TRBV9,-,TRBJ1-4,-,CASSVGTQGSNEKLFF,TGTGCCAGCAGCGTAGGGACTCAGGGATCTAATGAAAAACTGTTTTTT
TRBV19,TRBD1,TRBJ2-7,-,CASSTLDRSSYEQYF,TGTGCCAGTAGTACCCTGGACAGGAGCTCCTACGAGCAGTACTTC
TRBV6-6,-,TRBJ1-1,-,CASSYGTTNTEAFF,TGTGCCAGCAGTTACGGAACAACGAACACTGAAGCTTTCTTT
TRBV6-6,TRBD1,TRBJ2-5,-,CASSGTSTGYQETQYF,TGTGCCAGCAGTGGAACCTCGACAGGGTACCAAGAGACCCAGTACTTC
TRBV27,TRBD2,TRBJ2-7,-,CASSSSGRSGEQYF,TGTGCCAGCAGTTCGAGCGGGAGATCTGGAGAGCAGTACTTC
TRBV4-1,TRBD1,TRBJ1-4,few,CASSQGRGQENEKLFF,TGCGCCAGCAGCCAGGGGCGCGGACAGGAAAATGAAAAACTGTTTTTT
TRBV10-2,-,TRBJ1-3,-,CASSLAGVSGNTIYF,TGCGCCAGCAGTCTTGCGGGAGTGTCTGGAAACACCATATATTTT
TRBV2,-,TRBJ1-2,-,CASLSAGVIYGYTF,TGTGCCAGCCTCTCCGCAGGGGTAATCTATGGCTACACCTTC
TRBV15,-,TRBJ2-7,-,CATSRDRLSYEQYF,TGTGCCACCAGCAGAGATCGGCTGAGCTACGAGCAGTACTTC
TRBV5-6,-,TRBJ2-5,-,CASSHRDQETQYF,TGTGCCAGCAGTCACAGGGACCAAGAGACCCAGTACTTC
TRBV11-3,-,TRBJ1-1,-,CASSPDGRGGSDEAFF,TGTGCCAGCAGCCCGGATGGCAGGGGCGGCTCGGACGAAGCTTTCTTT
TRBV5-6,TRBD2,TRBJ2-6,-,CASSAPGLAARSGANVLTF,TGTGCCAGCAGCGCACCGGGACTAGCGGCACGATCTGGGGCCAACGTCCTGACTTTC